This paragraph covers one TCR beta chain sequence. What it binds is unknown. These data are taken from a study of shared clonotypes between healthy human individuals. In the study overall: The donor pool was made up of a couple of women and a few men aged 18 to 49.

Study-wide results and limits: Naive subsets typically showed greater estimated richness than memory subsets.

Germline V lookup: CDR1 MNHEY, CDR2 SMNVEV (reference sequence). This CDR3 is 15 amino acids long. The junction had 5 bases not matched to a gene; V was cut back by 3 bases and J by 1 base. The naive CD8 fraction comprised CD45RO-negative cells positively selected for CCR7 and excluded terminally differentiated effector memory CD45RA+ cells. The run depth of the assay was deep. Per the original methods: Sequence data from immunoSEQ were junction-only and lacked quality scores; consequently, filtering differed. TCRdb's table, derived via immunoSEQ multiplex PCR, lists solely in-frame clones and lacks some. That table is the source of V, J and clone size, and D and trimming were worked out from the DNA. The sample has about 590,000 clones; less than 97% are singletons.

The chain joins TRBV27 to TRBJ2-7, with 8 bases aligning to TRBD1. This TCR derives from a woman aged 25 to 45 in good health. Sequencing input: naive CD8+ T cells sorted from blood. The chain's CDR3 is CASSFSWTGSYEQYF. CDR3 DNA: TGTGCCAGCAGTTTTAGTTGGACAGGGTCCTACGAGCAGTACTTC.